The 26 T cell receptor beta chains below were found in one sample sequenced in a study of blood T cell repertoires in COVID-19. Assay: immunoSEQ multiplex PCR; the TCRdb copy retains only in-frame clones and omits some. The table has around 470,000 clones, roughly nine tenths seen once. Sequenced input: peripheral blood. All receptors derive from a young man with COVID-19, enrolled during active disease.

The rearrangement links TRBV6-5 to TRBJ2-1; 8 bases align to TRBD2. The germline V gene has CDR1 MNHEY and CDR2 SVGAGI. V shed 6 bases, J shed 4 bases, and the junction held 5 bases outside the gene matches. The CDR3 runs 14 residues. CDR3 amino acids: CASRQAGAYNEQFF. The CDR3 DNA is TGTGCCAGCAGGCAAGCGGGAGCGTACAATGAGCAGTTCTTC.

V gene TRBV15 combines with J gene TRBJ1-1; 7 bases are a match to TRBD1. V lost 6 bases, J lost 5 bases, and 3 bases stayed unmatched. Germline CDR1 and CDR2: LNHNV and YYDKDF (reference sequence). The length of the CDR3 is 12 residues. The CDR3 DNA sequence: TGTGCCACCAGTCGACAGGGTACTGAAGCTTTCTTT. Its translation: CATSRQGTEAFF.

CDR3 loop: CASSIPRAGPGYTF. The CDR3 bases are TGTGCCAGCAGCATACCGAGGGCCGGCCCTGGCTACACCTTC. The V and J genes are TRBV7-9 and TRBJ1-2; no clear D gene. Germline V gene lookup returns CDR1 SEHNR and CDR2 FQNEAQ (reference sequence). Between the trimmed V and J ends, which lost 5 bases and 7 bases, there was a span of 17 bases. CDR3 length: 14 amino acids.

V and J are TRBV12-3 or TRBV12-4 and TRBJ2-5; D ambiguous. The CDR3 totals 12 residues. The V end lost 5 bases, the J end lost 3 bases, and 7 bases lay between the germline ends. CDR3 in DNA: TGTGCCAGCAGTCCTCGTGAAGAGACCCAGTACTTC. Translation gives CASSPREETQYF.

Concerning this clone itself: The sample has other DNA sequences that encode this CDR3 too. The chain recombines TRBV29-1 with TRBJ2-5, with 9 nucleotides matching TRBD1. The CDR3 has 12 residues. V lost 4 bases to trimming and J lost 3 bases; unmatched junction nucleotides: 0. The V gene's germline CDR1 is SQVTM and CDR2 ANQGSEA. Written as DNA, the CDR3 is TGCAGCGTTGGGACAGGGGAAGAGACCCAGTACTTC. Its translation: CSVGTGEETQYF.

This chain links TRBV4-1 with TRBJ1-5, with TRBD1 matching 7 bases. CDR3 length: 16 amino acids. Germline values: CDR1 MGHRA, CDR2 YSYEKL. V trimming: 1 base; J trimming: 2 bases; junction bases outside the gene matches: 5. In DNA, the CDR3 is TGCGCCAGCAGCCAAGTAGCCGGGACAGGCAATCAGCCCCAGCATTTT. This sequence encodes CASSQVAGTGNQPQHF.

J is TRBJ1-2 and V is TRBV25-1, with D perhaps matching TRBD1 (5 bases). The germline V and J ends were trimmed by 3 bases and 3 bases, with 8 bases remaining between them. Germline V gene lookup returns CDR1 MGHDK and CDR2 SYGVNS. The CDR3 covers 13 residues. The CDR3 sequence: CASSDDRYYGYTF. In DNA, the CDR3 is TGTGCCAGCAGTGATGACAGATACTATGGCTACACCTTC.

This clone showed up just once. The V call is TRBV18, the J call TRBJ1-5; 7 positions agree with TRBD1. The CDR3 covers 16 residues. From germline, CDR1 is KGHSH and CDR2 LQKENI. V dropped 6 bases and J dropped 1; count of bases not matched to a gene: 9. The CDR3 sequence: CASSPNRGTSNQPQHF. In DNA form, the CDR3 reads TGTGCCAGCTCGCCTAACAGGGGAACGAGCAATCAGCCCCAGCATTTT.

The chain employs TRBV9 and TRBJ2-3; D not certain. Trimming pared 0 bases from V and 2 bases from J, leaving 7 bases between. The length of the CDR3 is 14 residues. Germline V CDR1 and CDR2: SGDLS, YYNGEE. CDR3 sequence (DNA): TGTGCCAGCAGCGTAGACTCAATCACAGATACGCAGTATTTT. Translated, it gives CASSVDSITDTQYF.

The CDR3 coding sequence is TGTGCCAGTAGTAACGATACCTATTTGAGGACCGGGGAGCTGTTTTTT. It yields the protein CASSNDTYLRTGELFF. The chain couples TRBV19 to TRBJ2-2; D is uncertain. The CDR3 loop spans 16 amino acids. Trimming pared 4 bases from V and 5 bases from J, leaving 17 bases between. CDR1 is LNHDA, CDR2 SQIVND, per germline (reference sequence).

This rearrangement joins TRBV30 to TRBJ1-3; 8 bases are shared with TRBD1. The CDR3 length is 15 residues. With 3 bases clipped from V and 2 bases from J, the junction kept 6 bases outside the gene matches. In germline, CDR1 is GTSNPN, CDR2 SVGIG (reference sequence). CDR3 region: CAWRAGTGPGNTIYF. CDR3 DNA sequence: TGTGCCTGGAGGGCCGGGACAGGACCTGGAAACACCATATATTTT.

The chain links TRBV5-8 to TRBJ2-7; TRBD2 matches at 9 bases. J lost 3 bases, V lost 7 bases, and 5 bases had no gene match. The length of the CDR3 is 13 residues. The germline gives CDR1 SGHTS, CDR2 YDEGEE. CDR3 residues: CASCSGSCYEQYF. As DNA, the CDR3 is TGTGCCAGCTGTAGCGGGAGTTGCTACGAGCAGTACTTC.

The J gene is TRBJ2-7, the V gene TRBV6-5; perhaps TRBD1 as D (6 bases). CDR1 and CDR2 (germline): MNHEY, SVGAGI. V lost 7 bases and J 0 bases, leaving 16 bases between the germline ends. This CDR3 is built from 15 residues. Written as DNA, the CDR3 is TGTGCCAGCAACGGGGTCAGGGGCCTCTCCTACGAGCAGTACTTC. Protein product: CASNGVRGLSYEQYF.

This chain connects TRBV4-1 to TRBJ1-5; the D gene is possibly TRBD1 (6 bases). CDR1 is MGHRA, CDR2 YSYEKL, per germline. V dropped 3 bases and J dropped 7 bases, with 22 bases sitting between them. The CDR3 totals 17 residues. The CDR3 is CASSQGAFQGSSQPQHF. CDR3 in DNA: TGCGCCAGCAGCCAGGGGGCTTTCCAGGGGTCATCCCAGCCCCAGCATTTT.

The J gene is TRBJ2-5, the V gene TRBV13; TRBD2 might be the D (6 bases). Germline V gives CDR1 PRHDT, CDR2 FYEKMQ (reference sequence). Trimming cost V 5 bases and J 3 bases, with 16 bases left between them. The CDR3 spans 15 residues. Here the CDR3 DNA reads TGTGCCAGCAGCCCGTTAAGACTAGTGAAAGAGACCCAGTACTTC. It encodes CASSPLRLVKETQYF.

V and J are TRBV3-1 (or the pseudogene TRBV3-2) and TRBJ2-1; 11 positions match TRBD2. With 6 bases clipped from V and 9 bases from J, the junction kept 10 bases outside the gene matches. Looked up from germline, CDR1 is LGHDT and CDR2 is YNNKEL (reference sequence). The CDR3 has 15 amino acids. CDR3 amino acids: CASSPLAGVRVEQFF. The CDR3 DNA reads as TGTGCCAGCAGTCCACTAGCGGGAGTACGGGTTGAGCAGTTCTTC.

This clone was counted between two and nine times. The same CDR3 is also encoded by other DNA sequences in this sample. V gene TRBV12-3 or TRBV12-4 combines with J gene TRBJ1-1; D gene unclear. Trimming removed 4 bases at V and 0 bases at J, with 3 bases between. The CDR3 contains 12 residues. CDR3 in DNA: TGTGCCAGCAGTTCCATGAACACTGAAGCTTTCTTT. Protein: CASSSMNTEAFF.

The J gene is TRBJ2-1, the V gene TRBV6-1, with 10 bases identical to TRBD2. Trimming removed 3 bases from V and 9 bases from J; junction bases left unmatched: 8. CDR1 and CDR2 from the germline V gene are MNHNS and SASEGT. There are 15 residues in the CDR3. CDR3 loop: CASSDPGLAQIEQFF. Written as DNA, the CDR3 is TGTGCCAGCAGTGATCCGGGACTAGCGCAAATTGAGCAGTTCTTC.

This clone was recorded only once. The chain employs TRBV6-5 and TRBJ2-7; TRBD1 aligns across 8 bases. In germline, CDR1 is MNHEY, CDR2 SVGAGI. V shed 10 bases and J 10 bases; nucleotides not matched to a gene: 15. The CDR3 length is 13 residues. CDR3 residues: CATLWTGLAVQYF. CDR3 coding DNA: TGTGCCACCCTGTGGACAGGGTTAGCGGTCCAGTACTTC.

The rearrangement links TRBV15 to TRBJ1-3; TRBD1 is a possible D gene (6 bases). Looked up from germline, CDR1 is LNHNV and CDR2 is YYDKDF (reference sequence). Trimming cost V 0 bases and J 4 bases, with 10 bases left between them. CDR3 length: 15 amino acids. The CDR3 DNA reads TGTGCCACCAGCAGAGATATAGGGGGAGGAAACACCATATATTTT. Translating it yields CATSRDIGGGNTIYF. The full variable domain, its missing parts supplied by reference TRBV15 and TRBJ1-3, is DAMVIQNPRYQVTQFGKPVTLSCSQTLNHNVMYWYQQKSSQAPKLLFHYYDKDFNNEADTPDNFQSRRPNTSFCFLDIRSPGLGDTAMYLCATSRDIGGGNTIYFGEGSWLTVV.

The gene calls are TRBV5-8 and TRBJ2-1; TRBD1 agrees at 8 bases. This CDR3 comprises 15 residues. Germline CDR1 and CDR2: SGHTS and YDEGEE. V was clipped by 2 bases and J by 9 bases; unmatched bases: 10. CDR3 nucleotide sequence: TGTGCCAGCAGCTTTCCCAGGGGGCGAAACGGTGAGCAGTTCTTC. This encodes CASSFPRGRNGEQFF.

This chain links TRBV7-9 with TRBJ1-6, with D uncertain. The CDR3 runs 12 residues. Trimming took off 2 bases at V and 11 bases at J, with 7 bases between the two ends. Germline CDR1 and CDR2: SEHNR and FQNEAQ (reference sequence). The CDR3 region is CASSLRGPPLHF. As DNA, the CDR3 is TGTGCCAGCAGCTTAAGAGGGCCACCCCTCCACTTT.

The V gene is TRBV6-1, the J gene TRBJ2-2; possible D gene TRBD1, 5 bases. V lost 2 bases and J lost 5, with 12 bases in between. Per germline, CDR1 MNHNS and CDR2 SASEGT. The CDR3 runs to 15 residues. As DNA, the CDR3 is TGTGCCAGCAGTGAATTGGGGCAGGGTACCGGGGAGCTGTTTTTT. This codes for CASSELGQGTGELFF.

This chain links TRBV15 with TRBJ2-7; weak D call: TRBD2 (7 bases). The ends were cut back, 2 bases at V and 2 bases at J, with 16 bases in the middle. Looked up from germline, CDR1 is LNHNV and CDR2 is YYDKDF (reference sequence). The CDR3 spans 16 residues. The CDR3 reads CATSRPQGRGTYEQYF. The CDR3, as DNA: TGTGCCACCAGCAGACCCCAGGGGAGGGGCACCTACGAGCAGTACTTC.

The chain has TRBV5-1 and TRBJ2-3; D is possibly TRBD2 (7 bases). Germline loops: CDR1 SGHRS, CDR2 YFSETQ. Trimming cost V 0 bases and J 4 bases, with 12 bases left between them. The CDR3 spans 15 residues. The DNA for the CDR3 is TGCGCCAGCAGCTTGGAGGCGGGGGCTCCAGATACGCAGTATTTT. Encoded protein: CASSLEAGAPDTQYF.

The gene calls are TRBV5-6 and TRBJ2-7; TRBD1 agrees at 7 bases. The germline gives CDR1 SGHDT, CDR2 YYEEEE. The CDR3 is 16 amino acids. V lost 2 bases, J lost 7 bases, and 15 bases stayed unmatched. For the CDR3, the DNA is TGTGCCAGCAGCTTAGAGGGGGCGATGCGGCATAGGGAGCAGTACTTC. Translated, it gives CASSLEGAMRHREQYF.